The text below deals with one T cell receptor beta chain. Its antigen remains unidentified. Specified time point: recipient sample about 28 days before transplant, after cytoreduction. Recipient blood drawn about 28 days pretransplant and days 30, 100, 180 after. The data are from a study of T cell clonotyping in hematopoietic cell transplantation. For the study at large: Cytoreduction preceded collection of pretransplant recipient samples.

TCRdb's table, derived via immunoSEQ multiplex PCR, lists solely in-frame clones and lacks some. The table lists about 69,000 clones, almost 97% of them singletons. Study-wide results and caveats: Graft donor and pretransplant recipient Inverse Simpson Index values predicted broader posttransplant TCR diversity. Pathologically expanded recipient clonotypes increased progressively from day 30 to day 180 as diversity fell.

This CDR3 region has 13 residues. CDR1 and CDR2 (germline): MNHEY, SVGAGI. Germline trimming cut 2 bases from V and 5 bases from J; bases unmatched to any gene: 0. The chain combines TRBV6-5 with TRBJ2-1; 7 nucleotides line up with TRBD1. The sequencing here drew on peripheral blood mononuclear cells, taken before stem cell transplant. This TCR came from a woman between 50 and 59 years old with acute myeloid leukemia. Some clones in this sample may be carry-over from other donors' samples. This CDR3 is CASSYGQDNEQFF. Written as DNA, the CDR3 is TGTGCCAGCAGTTACGGACAGGACAATGAGCAGTTCTTC.